The present T cell receptor (beta chain) was sequenced within a study of blood T cell repertoires in COVID-19. Study in general: PBMCs, B-cell-depleted T cells, or T cells were the source of the cDNA or gDNA that made up the material.

The V and J ends lost 3 bases and 7 bases respectively, with 13 bases between them. The CDR3 covers 13 residues. As processed by the authors: Reference gene primer amplification in the assay estimated nucleated cell counts. The repertoire was sequenced with immunoSEQ multiplex PCR; TCRdb's copy has only in-frame clones and lacks some. The V and J calls and clone size are taken from that table; D and trimming were inferred from the DNA. The sample holds around 140,000 clones, roughly 89% seen once. The receptor comes from a man in his fifties with active or convalescent COVID-19. This chain links TRBV12-3 or TRBV12-4 with TRBJ2-7, with TRBD1 as a possible D gene (5 bases). Sequenced sample: peripheral blood. CDR3 residues: CASSFIRGWEQYF. Written as DNA, the CDR3 is TGTGCCAGCAGTTTTATTAGGGGATGGGAGCAGTACTTC.